This T cell receptor (beta chain) emerged from a study of T cell repertoires in cytomegalovirus infection. Germline V lookup: CDR1 MNHEY, CDR2 SVGAGI. This CDR3 contains 15 residues. V lost 2 bases, J lost 3 bases, and 13 bases lay in between. Ten or more counts support this clonotype. From the reads, TCRdb called clonotypes with MiXCR, one entry per CDR3 protein. The table shows some 300,000 distinct CDR3 sequences, with about 9.2% occurring only once. Sequenced input: PBMCs. This sequence originates from a human donor in good health (CMV status not recorded). Some clones in this sample may be carry-over from other donors' samples. This rearrangement joins TRBV6-5 to TRBJ1-1; the D gene is possibly TRBD1 (6 bases). This CDR3 reads CASSYTRSGDTEAFF. Written as DNA, the CDR3 is TGTGCCAGCAGTTACACACGCTCAGGGGACACTGAAGCTTTCTTT.